This T cell receptor beta chain was captured in a study of blood T cell repertoires in COVID-19. Study at large: COVID-19 samples collected from the United States, Italy and Spain covered acute and convalescent phases. PBMCs, B-cell-depleted T cells, or T cells provided the cDNA or gDNA that made up the material.

As processed by the authors: The authors estimated nucleated cell counts from reference gene primer amplification. Generated by immunoSEQ multiplex PCR, the TCRdb table keeps only in-frame clones and is missing some. V, J and clone size are taken as reported in that table, and D and trimming were inferred from the DNA itself. The table has 56,000 or so clones, about nine tenths seen once. The receptor's source is a human donor in a cohort sampled during active COVID-19. The sample was peripheral blood.

CDR3 in amino acids: CASSLSEGYEQYF. The CDR3 bases are TGTGCCAGCAGCTTAAGTGAGGGATACGAGCAGTACTTC. The chain has TRBV7-3 and TRBJ2-7; tentatively, D is TRBD2 (5 bases). The CDR3 covers 13 residues. Germline assignment: CDR1 SGHTA and CDR2 FQGTGA. V was clipped by 1 base and J by 4 bases, with 8 bases between them.